Following are 31 T cell receptor beta chains from one sample sequenced in a study of shared clonotypes between healthy human individuals. The table came from immunoSEQ multiplex PCR; TCRdb's copy has only in-frame clones and leaves some out. The sample carries about 2.1 million clones, just over 90% recorded once. CD45RO-negative CD8 cells positively selected for CCR7 made up the naive population, which excluded terminally differentiated effector memory CD45RA+ cells. The specimen was naive CD8+ T cells from PBMCs. These receptors all come from a man between 18 and 29 years old in good health. Some clones in this sample may be carry-over from other donors' samples.

This chain uses TRBV27 with TRBJ1-2, with 7 bases fitting TRBD1. J lost 4 bases, V lost 6 bases, and 11 bases had no gene match. Germline V CDR1 and CDR2: MNHEY, SMNVEV (reference sequence). This CDR3 comprises 15 residues. The CDR3 spells CASRPRTGGLYGYTF. The CDR3 DNA reads TGTGCCAGCAGACCTAGGACAGGAGGACTCTATGGCTACACCTTC.

A note on this clone: Other DNA sequences of this sample code for an identical CDR3. The chain is built from TRBV5-5 and TRBJ2-7; no firm D call. Trimming left V 0 bases short and J 1 base short, with 2 bases between. This CDR3 is built from 12 residues. From germline, CDR1 is SGHKS and CDR2 YYEKEE (reference sequence). The CDR3 DNA reads as TGTGCCAGCAGCTTGGCGTCCTACGAGCAGTACTTC. The encoded protein is CASSLASYEQYF.

Comment on this clone: This specimen includes other DNA sequences encoding the same CDR3. The rearrangement uses TRBV5-6 and TRBJ2-7, with D perhaps matching TRBD1 or TRBD2 (5 bases each). In germline, CDR1 is SGHDT, CDR2 YYEEEE. V lost 3 bases and J 2 bases, leaving 6 bases between the germline ends. The length of the CDR3 is 12 residues. The CDR3 spells CASSWGTYEQYF. DNA of the CDR3: TGTGCCAGCAGCTGGGGGACCTACGAGCAGTACTTC.

In nucleotides, the CDR3 is TGTGCCAGCAGCACAAGGACAGGGCCTCTCTATGGCTACACCTTC. Protein product: CASSTRTGPLYGYTF. The chain joins TRBV28 to TRBJ1-2; 8 bases agree with TRBD1. CDR3 length equals 15 residues. CDR1 MDHEN and CDR2 SYDVKM come from the germline V gene. After removal of 6 bases from V and 4 bases from J, the junction contained 10 bases not matched to a gene.

The chain employs TRBV7-7 and TRBJ2-7, with a tentative D call TRBD1 (6 bases). The CDR3 extends over 15 amino acids. Germline CDR1 is SSHAT and CDR2 is FNYEAQ (reference sequence). V was trimmed by 5 bases and J by 3 bases, leaving 17 bases between them. The CDR3 loop reads CASSPSTGPGYEQYF. The CDR3 DNA is TGTGCCAGCAGCCCATCGACAGGCCCGGGCTACGAGCAGTACTTC.

V and J are TRBV4-1 and TRBJ2-2, with D possibly TRBD1 on 5 matching bases. Germline assignment: CDR1 MGHRA and CDR2 YSYEKL. The CDR3 loop spans 15 amino acids. V dropped 1 base and J dropped 4 bases, with 10 bases sitting between them. The DNA for the CDR3 is TGCGCCAGCAGCCAAGTTGGGGCACTCACCGGGGAGCTGTTTTTT. Its translation: CASSQVGALTGELFF.

This chain links TRBV18 with TRBJ2-6, with no clear D. The CDR3 is made up of 16 amino acids. Per germline, CDR1 KGHSH and CDR2 LQKENI. V dropped 0 bases and J dropped 0 bases, with 6 bases sitting between them. The CDR3: CASSPPRSSGANVLTF. Here the CDR3 DNA reads TGTGCCAGCTCACCACCGAGGAGCTCTGGGGCCAACGTCCTGACTTTC.

The chain couples TRBV27 to TRBJ2-7, with 8 bases matching TRBD2. The ends lost 6 bases at V and 4 bases at J; junction bases unmatched: 8. Germline CDR1 and CDR2: MNHEY and SMNVEV (reference sequence). CDR3 size: 14 residues. The CDR3 nucleotides are TGTGCCAGCAGACCCGGGACTAGAATTTACGAGCAGTACTTC. Amino acid sequence: CASRPGTRIYEQYF.

The chain carries TRBV4-1 and TRBJ2-7; D is ambiguous. The ends were cut back, 1 base at V and 4 bases at J, with 8 bases in the middle. There are 13 residues in the CDR3. Germline V gives CDR1 MGHRA, CDR2 YSYEKL. For the CDR3, the DNA is TGCGCCAGCAGCCAAGGTAGCCAGTACGAGCAGTACTTC. Translating gives CASSQGSQYEQYF.

This chain links TRBV7-9 with TRBJ1-1, with a tentative D call TRBD1 (6 bases). Per germline, CDR1 SEHNR and CDR2 FQNEAQ (reference sequence). This CDR3 contains 12 residues. V was shortened by 5 bases and J by 10 bases, with 14 bases between the two germline ends. The CDR3 DNA sequence: TGTGCCAGCAGCCAACCGGGACATGCAGCTTTCTTT. Translated, it gives CASSQPGHAAFF.

The chain employs TRBV6-5 and TRBJ2-7; the match to TRBD2 covers 7 bases. Germline CDR1 reads MNHEY; CDR2 reads SVGAGI. The CDR3 length is 12 residues. V lost 6 bases and J lost 7; bases outside the gene matches: 6. CDR3 DNA: TGTGCCAGCAGGGACCCACTAGCGGAGCAGTACTTC. Translating it yields CASRDPLAEQYF.

The chain employs TRBV10-3 and TRBJ1-1, with TRBD1 as a possible D gene (5 bases). Trimming stripped 7 bases from V and 4 bases from J, with 13 bases between. This CDR3 has 13 amino acids. The germline CDR1 and CDR2 sequences are ENHRY and SYGVKD. CDR3 nucleotide sequence: TGTGCCATCATTCCGCAGGGTGGCACTGAAGCTTTCTTT. Its protein product is CAIIPQGGTEAFF.

The chain carries TRBV2 and TRBJ2-7; TRBD2 agrees at 10 bases. The germline CDR1 and CDR2 sequences are SNHLY and FYNNEI. V lost 7 bases and J lost 7; bases outside the gene matches: 22. The CDR3 loop spans 18 amino acids. The CDR3 nucleotides are TGTGCCAGCAATCGAGAGGCTAGCGGGAGAAAGAAGGTGGGGGAGCAGTACTTC. It yields the protein CASNREASGRKKVGEQYF.

The chain links TRBV4-2 to TRBJ2-3; D may match TRBD1 or TRBD2 (6 bases each). V lost 2 bases, J lost 13 bases, and 37 bases lay in between. The CDR3 has 20 residues. Germline lookup yields CDR1 LGHNA and CDR2 YNFKEQ. CDR3: CASSQSWQETGSFSRGSKYF. The CDR3 nucleotides read TGTGCCAGCAGCCAAAGTTGGCAGGAGACAGGATCGTTCTCCCGGGGGAGTAAGTATTTT.

J is TRBJ1-4 and V is TRBV28; D perhaps matches TRBD1 (5 bases). V shed 6 bases and J shed 8 bases, with 16 bases lying between them. The CDR3 is 14 residues long. Germline V gene sequence: CDR1 MDHEN, CDR2 SYDVKM. The CDR3 here is CASSSGREGEKLFF. CDR3 DNA sequence: TGTGCCAGCAGCTCGGGGCGGGAGGGCGAAAAACTGTTTTTT.

With respect to this clone: The same CDR3 can be traced to other DNA sequences in this sample. The chain has TRBV10-3 and TRBJ2-1; maybe TRBD1 (6 bases). The length of the CDR3 is 16 residues. With 0 bases removed from V and 0 bases from J, the gap between germline ends came to 9 bases. In germline, CDR1 is ENHRY, CDR2 SYGVKD. CDR3 DNA sequence: TGTGCCATCAGTGAGTCAGGGGGAGTCTCCTACAATGAGCAGTTCTTC. It yields the protein CAISESGGVSYNEQFF.

The chain uses TRBV5-1 and TRBJ1-1; no clear D. The CDR3 sequence is 16 residues long. V was pared by 9 bases and J by 1 base, with 22 bases between. CDR1 is SGHRS, CDR2 YFSETQ, per germline. CDR3 in amino acids: CATRQSITRGNTEAFF. DNA of the CDR3: TGCGCCACCCGGCAAAGTATAACTCGCGGGAACACTGAAGCTTTCTTT.

The chain has TRBV2 and TRBJ1-2, with D unresolved. The CDR3 is 16 amino acids. Looked up from germline, CDR1 is SNHLY and CDR2 is FYNNEI. V was cut by 11 bases and J by 6 bases, with 28 bases left in between. CDR3 protein: CAFVRSGVPLSDGYTF. In DNA form, the CDR3 reads TGTGCCTTCGTTCGATCCGGGGTTCCTCTCTCCGATGGCTACACCTTC.

V gene TRBV11-2 combines with J gene TRBJ1-1; D may be TRBD1 (5 bases). The CDR3 consists of 13 residues. Trimming removed 1 base from V and 8 bases from J, with 11 bases in between. Per germline, CDR1 SGHAT and CDR2 FQNNGV. DNA of the CDR3: TGTGCCAGCAGCTTAGGGGGGACTGTGGAAGCTTTCTTT. It codes for CASSLGGTVEAFF.

The chain recombines TRBV27 with TRBJ2-3; TRBD2 aligns across 12 bases. This CDR3 has 16 amino acids. V shed 3 bases, J shed 6 bases, and the junction held 7 bases outside the gene matches. In germline, CDR1 is MNHEY, CDR2 SMNVEV (reference sequence). The CDR3 DNA reads as TGTGCCAGCAGTTTTGGCAGGACTAGCGGGATGGATACGCAGTATTTT. It is translated as CASSFGRTSGMDTQYF.

This clone was recorded only once. The chain has TRBV19 and TRBJ1-4; 7 positions agree with TRBD1. With V trimmed by 4 bases and J by 4 bases, 15 bases remained unmatched. Germline V gene sequence: CDR1 LNHDA, CDR2 SQIVND (reference sequence). The CDR3 runs 18 residues. In DNA, the CDR3 is TGTGCCAGTAGTAGTGCCCCCCGACAGGGCCTGAATAATGAAAAACTGTTTTTT. Protein: CASSSAPRQGLNNEKLFF. The full variable domain, completed using reference TRBV19 and TRBJ1-4, is DGGITQSPKYLFRKEGQNVTLSCEQNLNHDAMYWYRQDPGQGLRLIYYSQIVNDFQKGDIAEGYSVSREKKESFPLTVTSAQKNPTAFYLCASSSAPRQGLNNEKLFFGSGTQLSVL.

This chain connects TRBV7-9 to TRBJ2-5; the match to TRBD1 covers 7 bases. The ends lost 5 bases at V and 2 bases at J; junction bases unmatched: 8. The CDR3 consists of 15 residues. Germline CDR1 and CDR2: SEHNR and FQNEAQ (reference sequence). This CDR3 reads CASSLPQGPQETQYF. The CDR3 DNA follows: TGTGCCAGCAGCCTCCCACAGGGGCCGCAAGAGACCCAGTACTTC.

The genes are TRBV11-2 and TRBJ2-1; D ambiguous. Germline V lookup: CDR1 SGHAT, CDR2 FQNNGV. The CDR3 runs to 16 residues. Trimming took off 1 base at V and 2 bases at J, with 12 bases between the two ends. The CDR3 nucleotides are TGTGCCAGCAGCTTAGCAGTGACTGATCCCTACAATGAGCAGTTCTTC. This encodes CASSLAVTDPYNEQFF.

J is TRBJ2-7 and V is TRBV28; D remains ambiguous. This CDR3 is 11 amino acids long. Germline V gene sequence: CDR1 MDHEN, CDR2 SYDVKM. V lost 6 bases, J lost 6 bases, and 9 bases lay in between. CDR3 in amino acids: CASRDGVEQYF. For the CDR3, the DNA is TGTGCCAGCAGGGACGGTGTCGAGCAGTACTTC.

The chain combines TRBV6-1 with TRBJ1-2; D gene ambiguous. V was pared by 5 bases and J by 4 bases, with 5 bases between. The CDR3 consists of 11 residues. Germline values: CDR1 MNHNS, CDR2 SASEGT. CDR3 nucleotides: TGTGCCAGCAGTTCGGGCTATGGCTACACCTTC. It translates to CASSSGYGYTF.

Worth noting for this clone: Other DNA sequences from this sample encode an identical CDR3 as well. The chain combines TRBV7-9 with TRBJ2-7, with TRBD1 matching 8 bases. This CDR3 has 15 amino acids. Germline V CDR1 and CDR2: SEHNR, FQNEAQ (reference sequence). The trim removed 1 base at V and 2 bases at J, leaving 4 bases unmatched. As DNA, the CDR3 is TGTGCCAGCAGCTTAGTCGGGACAGGAGCCTACGAGCAGTACTTC. This gives the protein CASSLVGTGAYEQYF.

The chain recombines TRBV7-9 with TRBJ1-2; D remains ambiguous. Germline CDR1 is SEHNR and CDR2 is FQNEAQ (reference sequence). V gave up 1 base and J gave up 8 bases, with 11 bases separating them. CDR3 size: 13 residues. The CDR3 DNA follows: TGTGCCAGCAGCTTAGTGGAGGCACGGGGCTACACCTTC. This gives the protein CASSLVEARGYTF.

The V call is TRBV7-9, the J call TRBJ2-3; 12 positions agree with TRBD2. Germline values: CDR1 SEHNR, CDR2 FQNEAQ (reference sequence). With V trimmed by 3 bases and J by 2 bases, 6 bases remained unmatched. The CDR3 covers 17 residues. Here the CDR3 DNA reads TGTGCCAGCAGCTTGTCGCTAGCGGGAGGGCCCACAGATACGCAGTATTTT. Its protein product is CASSLSLAGGPTDTQYF.

The J gene is TRBJ2-3, the V gene TRBV11-2; the match to TRBD2 covers 9 bases. The CDR3 totals 15 residues. CDR1 and CDR2 (germline): SGHAT, FQNNGV. Trimming took 5 bases from V and 2 from J; bases not matched to a gene: 5. The CDR3 sequence: CASSRTSADTDTQYF. The DNA for the CDR3 is TGTGCCAGCAGCCGGACTAGCGCCGACACAGATACGCAGTATTTT.

The rearrangement uses TRBV27 and TRBJ2-4; 7 nucleotides agree with TRBD1. Germline V gene sequence: CDR1 MNHEY, CDR2 SMNVEV (reference sequence). Germline trimming cut 5 bases from V and 5 bases from J; bases unmatched to any gene: 12. This CDR3 is 16 amino acids long. The CDR3 protein is CASSLFPTGTQNIQYF. CDR3 coding DNA: TGTGCCAGCAGTCTATTCCCGACAGGGACCCAAAACATTCAGTACTTC.

This chain connects TRBV9 to TRBJ2-1; 9 nucleotides agree with TRBD2. The CDR3 runs to 15 residues. Trimming removed 0 bases from V and 2 bases from J; junction bases left unmatched: 0. Germline V gene sequence: CDR1 SGDLS, CDR2 YYNGEE. CDR3 sequence reads: CASSVGTSAYNEQFF. The DNA of the CDR3 is TGTGCCAGCAGCGTAGGGACTAGCGCCTACAATGAGCAGTTCTTC.